These 13 T cell receptor beta chains were sequenced from one sample in a study of blood T cell repertoires in COVID-19. Measured with immunoSEQ multiplex PCR; TCRdb has only the in-frame clones, and not every one. The sample lists some 250,000 clones, roughly 80% occurring once. Material: peripheral blood. These receptors came from a woman older than 75 with COVID-19, enrolled during active disease.

The chain is built from TRBV6-5 and TRBJ1-5; 10 positions match TRBD1. The CDR3 loop spans 14 amino acids. Germline V gene data show CDR1 as MNHEY and CDR2 as SVGAGI. With 6 bases clipped from V and 7 bases from J, the junction kept 6 bases outside the gene matches. The CDR3 sequence is CASSGDRGSQPQHF. CDR3 sequence (DNA): TGTGCCAGCAGCGGGGACAGGGGAAGCCAGCCCCAGCATTTT.

V is TRBV7-2 and J is TRBJ1-5; D is possibly TRBD1 (5 bases). The V end was cut by 1 base, the J end by 2 bases, with 9 bases between. The germline CDR1 and CDR2 sequences are SGHTA and FQGNSA. The CDR3 runs to 15 residues. CDR3 sequence (DNA): TGTGCCAGCAGCTTAGTGGGGGGTGGCAATCAGCCCCAGCATTTT. This codes for CASSLVGGGNQPQHF.

The chain combines TRBV11-3 with TRBJ1-2; possibly TRBD1 for D (5 bases). Germline CDR1 reads SGHNT; CDR2 reads YENEEA. The CDR3 extends over 13 amino acids. V lost 0 bases and J lost 8, with 10 bases in between. DNA for the CDR3: TGTGCCAGCAGCTTAGATCAGGGTAACGGCTACACCTTC. Translating gives CASSLDQGNGYTF. Combining the CDR3 with reference TRBV11-3 and TRBJ1-2 gives the whole variable domain EAGVVQSPRYKIIEKKQPVAFWCNPISGHNTLYWYLQNLGQGPELLIRYENEEAVDDSQLPKDRFSAERLKGVDSTLKIQPAELGDSAVYLCASSLDQGNGYTFGSGTRLTVV.

This clone was recorded a few times. The rearrangement joins TRBV28 to TRBJ1-1, with 9 positions matching TRBD1. Germline loops: CDR1 MDHEN, CDR2 SYDVKM. This CDR3 region has 16 residues. J was trimmed by 5 bases and V by 2 bases; bases with no gene match: 9. CDR3 nucleotide sequence: TGTGCCAGCAGTTTACGAACAGGGGGCGCGAGAACTGAAGCTTTCTTT. Translating gives CASSLRTGGARTEAFF. Full variable domain (remainder filled in from reference TRBV28 and TRBJ1-1): DVKVTQSSRYLVKRTGEKVFLECVQDMDHENMFWYRQDPGLGLRLIYFSYDVKMKEKGDIPEGYSVSREKKERFSLILESASTNQTSMYLCASSLRTGGARTEAFFGQGTRLTVV.

The J gene is TRBJ1-2, the V gene TRBV24-1, with 7 positions matching TRBD1. Germline CDR1 is KGHDR and CDR2 is SFDVKD. CDR3 size: 16 residues. J lost 5 bases, V lost 4 bases, and 12 bases had no gene match. The CDR3 nucleotides read TGTGCCACCAGTGACCAGGGCGGACAGGAAGGGTATGGCTACACCTTC. This gives the protein CATSDQGGQEGYGYTF.

This chain joins TRBV19 and TRBJ2-1; the match to TRBD2 covers 10 bases. Germline V gene data show CDR1 as LNHDA and CDR2 as SQIVND (reference sequence). CDR3 length: 13 amino acids. Losses at the gene ends were 7 bases for V and 5 bases for J; bases not matched to a gene: 2. CDR3 sequence reads: CASKTSGDNEQFF. The CDR3 DNA is TGTGCCAGTAAAACTAGCGGGGACAATGAGCAGTTCTTC.

Here the CDR3 DNA reads TGTGCCAGCAGCCAAGCGGGGGGAGGGGGAAACATTCAGTACTTC. Encoded protein: CASSQAGGGGNIQYF. J is TRBJ2-4 and V is TRBV4-2; perhaps TRBD2 as D (7 bases). The CDR3 extends over 15 amino acids. V was trimmed by 1 base and J by 6 bases, leaving 13 bases between them. CDR1 LGHNA and CDR2 YNFKEQ come from the germline V gene.

DNA for the CDR3: TGTGCCAGCAGACCTAAGAACCATTCACCCCTCCACTTT. Residues: CASRPKNHSPLHF. This chain connects TRBV11-2 to TRBJ1-6; D call uncertain. The CDR3 runs to 13 residues. Looked up from germline, CDR1 is SGHAT and CDR2 is FQNNGV. V was shortened by 6 bases and J by 8 bases, with 11 bases between the two germline ends.

The rearrangement links TRBV7-3 to TRBJ2-5; TRBD2 aligns across 7 bases. The CDR3 contains 16 residues. Unmatched junction bases numbered 9, after V lost 1 base and J lost 4 bases. In germline, CDR1 is SGHTA, CDR2 FQGTGA. The CDR3: CASSLRGGGGGETQYF. As DNA, the CDR3 is TGTGCCAGCAGCTTAAGGGGCGGGGGAGGCGGAGAGACCCAGTACTTC.

This clone was picked up one time. The chain joins TRBV5-4 to TRBJ1-1; 7 nucleotides line up with TRBD1. J was trimmed by 3 bases and V by 2 bases; bases with no gene match: 7. This CDR3 is built from 15 residues. Germline CDR1 is SGHNT and CDR2 is YYREEE (reference sequence). DNA for the CDR3: TGTGCCAGCAGCTTTCCGAGGGGGCCTGACACTGAAGCTTTCTTT. Residues: CASSFPRGPDTEAFF.

The rearrangement links TRBV9 to TRBJ2-3; 9 bases line up with TRBD2. There are 15 residues in the CDR3. The J segment lost 7 bases and the V segment lost 2 bases, leaving 8 bases of the junction unmatched. Germline-derived CDR1 and CDR2 are SGDLS and YYNGEE. As DNA, the CDR3 is TGTGCCAGCAGCGTTGTGCCTAGCGGGGCGAATACGCAGTATTTT. It translates to CASSVVPSGANTQYF.

V and J are TRBV10-3 and TRBJ1-5, with 8 bases fitting TRBD1. V was clipped by 10 bases and J by 4 bases; unmatched bases: 9. Per germline, CDR1 ENHRY and CDR2 SYGVKD. The CDR3 loop spans 14 amino acids. The CDR3 protein is CATSGQGGNQPQHF. The CDR3 DNA sequence: TGTGCCACCTCCGGACAGGGAGGTAATCAGCCCCAGCATTTT.

This clone was seen once. V and J are TRBV7-3 and TRBJ2-7; 10 bases are shared with TRBD2. CDR1 SGHTA and CDR2 FQGTGA come from the germline V gene. V lost 6 bases and J lost 5; bases outside the gene matches: 10. The CDR3 length is 15 residues. The CDR3: CASRKAGGPEDEQYF. The CDR3 nucleotides read TGTGCCAGCAGGAAAGCGGGAGGGCCTGAGGACGAGCAGTACTTC.